The 29 T cell receptor beta chains reported below all come from one sample, sequenced in a study of blood T cell repertoires in COVID-19. TCRdb keeps only in-frame clones here, not all; method: immunoSEQ multiplex PCR. The table has some 460,000 clones, roughly 87% seen once. Sequenced material: PBMCs or T cells enriched from blood (not recorded which). The receptors originated from a young woman with acute COVID-19.

The chain is built from TRBV27 and TRBJ1-6; possible D gene TRBD1, 5 bases. Germline V gene data show CDR1 as MNHEY and CDR2 as SMNVEV (reference sequence). CDR3 length equals 18 residues. Trimming cost V 4 bases and J 4 bases, with 20 bases left between them. The CDR3 DNA is TGTGCCAGCAGTTCCCCCGGCGGGGGGATGGGTTATAATTCACCCCTCCACTTT. Protein: CASSSPGGGMGYNSPLHF.

The rearrangement uses TRBV19 and TRBJ2-5; TRBD2 is a possible D gene (5 bases). V was shortened by 1 base and J by 4 bases, with 10 bases between the two germline ends. The length of the CDR3 is 14 residues. The germline gives CDR1 LNHDA, CDR2 SQIVND (reference sequence). The CDR3 nucleotides read TGTGCCAGTAGTATAGGAGAGGGTCGAGAGACCCAGTACTTC. Residues: CASSIGEGRETQYF.

The chain carries TRBV28 and TRBJ2-5, with a weak D call TRBD2 (6 bases). Trimming shortened V by 6 bases and J by 2 bases, and 16 bases separated the two germline ends. Germline V gene lookup returns CDR1 MDHEN and CDR2 SYDVKM. CDR3 length equals 15 residues. DNA for the CDR3: TGTGCCAGCAGCCCCGCGGGGAGTCGGCAAGAGACCCAGTACTTC. Amino acids: CASSPAGSRQETQYF.

The chain uses TRBV5-1 and TRBJ1-1; D is unclear. The CDR3 runs to 13 residues. The V gene's germline CDR1 is SGHRS and CDR2 YFSETQ. The V and J ends lost 4 bases and 1 base respectively, with 8 bases between them. As DNA, the CDR3 is TGCGCCAGCAGCACGGAGGCGAACACTGAAGCTTTCTTT. As protein: CASSTEANTEAFF.

CDR3 sequence (DNA): TGTGCCAGTAGTATAAAGCTCACAACTAATGAAAAACTGTTTTTT. It yields the protein CASSIKLTTNEKLFF. The rearrangement joins TRBV19 to TRBJ1-4; D unclear. The germline V and J ends were trimmed by 2 bases and 0 bases, with 7 bases remaining between them. CDR1 is LNHDA, CDR2 SQIVND, per germline (reference sequence). The CDR3 runs 15 residues.

A single count supports this clone. This sequence joins TRBV5-4 and TRBJ1-2, with 9 nucleotides matching TRBD1. The CDR3 runs to 19 residues. The V gene end was trimmed by 0 bases and the J gene end by 4 bases; junction bases not matched to a gene: 16. Germline V lookup: CDR1 SGHNT, CDR2 YYREEE (reference sequence). The CDR3 spells CASSLGRDRDHIPPYGYTF. The DNA for the CDR3 is TGTGCCAGCAGCTTGGGGAGGGACAGGGACCATATCCCTCCCTATGGCTACACCTTC.

CDR3 DNA sequence: TGCGCCAGCAGCTTGCGACAGGGTGGATACACTGAAGCTTTCTTT. The encoded protein is CASSLRQGGYTEAFF. The chain recombines TRBV5-1 with TRBJ1-1, with TRBD1 matching over 7 bases. This CDR3 spans 15 amino acids. V lost 1 base and J lost 3; bases outside the gene matches: 6. Per germline, CDR1 SGHRS and CDR2 YFSETQ.

This rearrangement joins TRBV10-1 to TRBJ1-1; D gene uncertain. Per germline, CDR1 WNHNN and CDR2 SYGVQD (reference sequence). V was clipped by 4 bases and J by 1 base, with 7 bases between them. This CDR3 is built from 13 residues. CDR3 sequence reads: CASSVAGNTEAFF. CDR3 coding DNA: TGCGCCAGCAGTGTCGCAGGGAACACTGAAGCTTTCTTT.

The chain carries TRBV6-5 and TRBJ2-7; 8 bases align to TRBD1. The J segment lost 2 bases and the V segment lost 0 bases, leaving 0 bases of the junction unmatched. CDR1 is MNHEY, CDR2 SVGAGI, per germline. The CDR3 runs to 14 residues. The CDR3 nucleotides read TGTGCCAGCAGTTACTCGACAGGGGCCTACGAGCAGTACTTC. This encodes CASSYSTGAYEQYF.

The CDR3 protein is CASSEGQGRSYEQYF. The CDR3 nucleotides are TGTGCCAGCAGTGAGGGACAGGGAAGGTCCTACGAGCAGTACTTC. This chain connects TRBV9 to TRBJ2-7; TRBD1 aligns across 9 bases. CDR1 and CDR2 from the germline V gene are SGDLS and YYNGEE. V was clipped by 5 bases and J by 1 base; unmatched bases: 7. The CDR3 totals 15 residues.

The rearrangement joins TRBV2 to TRBJ2-7; 7 nucleotides align to TRBD2. CDR3 length: 18 amino acids. Germline CDR1 reads SNHLY; CDR2 reads FYNNEI. Unmatched junction bases numbered 23, after V lost 8 bases and J lost 4 bases. The CDR3, as DNA: TGTGCCAGCGGCGGCGACAAATGGGAGGGAGGGCCAGTGTACGAGCAGTACTTC. Translation gives CASGGDKWEGGPVYEQYF.

The chain joins TRBV6-5 to TRBJ2-5; 12 nucleotides line up with TRBD2. Germline CDR1 reads MNHEY; CDR2 reads SVGAGI. The V and J ends lost 6 bases and 9 bases, in that order; junction bases with no gene match: 8. This CDR3 is 14 amino acids long. CDR3 in amino acids: CASSLAGGPGAQYF. The CDR3 nucleotides are TGTGCCAGCAGCCTAGCGGGGGGGCCAGGTGCCCAGTACTTC.

CDR3 sequence (DNA): TGTGCCAGCAGTTTTCTCCAGGTTGAGACCCAGTACTTC. This sequence encodes CASSFLQVETQYF. This sequence joins TRBV12-3 or TRBV12-4 and TRBJ2-5; D not resolved. This CDR3 has 13 amino acids. V shed 3 bases and J shed 5 bases, with 10 bases lying between them.

V gene TRBV7-9 combines with J gene TRBJ1-2; 8 positions agree with TRBD1. Germline CDR1 SEHNR, CDR2 FQNEAQ (reference sequence). With V trimmed by 0 bases and J by 5 bases, 8 bases remained unmatched. There are 16 residues in the CDR3. The DNA of the CDR3 is TGTGCCAGCAGCTTAGCATCGCTCAGGGGGCATTATGGCTACACCTTC. It codes for CASSLASLRGHYGYTF.

The V and J genes are TRBV4-1 and TRBJ1-1; no clear D gene. This CDR3 spans 12 amino acids. Germline CDR1 and CDR2: MGHRA and YSYEKL. V dropped 2 bases and J dropped 9 bases, with 10 bases sitting between them. In DNA form, the CDR3 reads TGCGCCAGCAGCCAAAATACTTTGAAAGCTTTCTTT. Amino acid sequence: CASSQNTLKAFF.

This chain uses TRBV28 with TRBJ1-2, with TRBD1 as a possible D gene (5 bases). This CDR3 has 15 amino acids. The V end lost 1 base, the J end lost 2 bases, and 11 bases lay between the germline ends. CDR1 is MDHEN and CDR2 is SYDVKM in the germline V gene. In nucleotides, the CDR3 is TGTGCCAGCAGTTTATCCGCAAAGGGGAACTATGGCTACACCTTC. Translated: CASSLSAKGNYGYTF.

The rearrangement joins TRBV3-1 (or the pseudogene TRBV3-2) to TRBJ2-5; D call uncertain. The V end lost 0 bases, the J end lost 7 bases, and 9 bases lay between the germline ends. CDR1 and CDR2 (germline): LGHDT, YNNKEL (reference sequence). The CDR3 is 13 amino acids. Here the CDR3 DNA reads TGTGCCAGCAGCCAAGAACACAGAGCGACCCAGTACTTC. Its protein product is CASSQEHRATQYF.

The chain is built from TRBV5-6 and TRBJ1-3, with 9 bases matching TRBD1. Germline V lookup: CDR1 SGHDT, CDR2 YYEEEE. V dropped 3 bases and J dropped 3; count of bases not matched to a gene: 16. The CDR3 totals 19 residues. CDR3 DNA sequence: TGTGCCAGCAGCTACCGGGACAACCCAACAGGGGGCCTTGGAAACACCATATATTTT. Its translation is CASSYRDNPTGGLGNTIYF. Filled out from reference TRBV5-6 and TRBJ1-3, the complete variable domain reads DAGVTQSPTHLIKTRGQQVTLRCSPKSGHDTVSWYQQALGQGPQFIFQYYEEEERQRGNFPDRFSGHQFPNYSSELNVNALLLGDSALYLCASSYRDNPTGGLGNTIYFGEGSWLTVV.

The genes are TRBV29-1 and TRBJ2-7; TRBD1 matches 8 bases. This CDR3 is built from 14 residues. V dropped 4 bases and J dropped 3; count of bases not matched to a gene: 8. Germline loops: CDR1 SQVTM, CDR2 ANQGSEA. As DNA, the CDR3 is TGCAGCGTTGGCCTTGGACAGGGATTCTACGAGCAGTACTTC. This gives the protein CSVGLGQGFYEQYF.

This clone showed up just a few times. This sequence joins TRBV11-2 and TRBJ2-7; D not resolved. Germline CDR1 and CDR2: SGHAT and FQNNGV. This CDR3 spans 14 amino acids. Trimming removed 0 bases from V and 2 bases from J, with 8 bases in between. CDR3 sequence (DNA): TGTGCCAGCAGCTTAGATGCGATAACCTACGAGCAGTACTTC. Amino acids: CASSLDAITYEQYF. The full variable domain, in which reference TRBV11-2 and TRBJ2-7 provide the parts outside the CDR3, is EAGVAQSPRYKIIEKRQSVAFWCNPISGHATLYWYQQILGQGPKLLIQFQNNGVVDDSQLPKDRFSAERLKGVDSTLKIQPAKLEDSAVYLCASSLDAITYEQYFGPGTRLTVT.

The chain links TRBV4-3 to TRBJ1-4; D gene unclear. V gave up 3 bases and J gave up 1 base, with 6 bases separating them. Germline V gene sequence: CDR1 LGHNA, CDR2 YSLEER. The CDR3 is 14 residues long. CDR3 amino acids: CASSQRETNEKLFF. As DNA, the CDR3 is TGCGCCAGCAGCCAGCGGGAAACTAATGAAAAACTGTTTTTT.

CDR3 sequence reads: CASSLTAASNQPQHF. The DNA of the CDR3 is TGCGCCAGCAGCTTGACCGCTGCGAGCAATCAGCCCCAGCATTTT. The chain employs TRBV5-1 and TRBJ1-5; D call uncertain. Germline loops: CDR1 SGHRS, CDR2 YFSETQ. This CDR3 is 15 amino acids long. V gave up 1 base and J gave up 1 base, with 9 bases separating them.

With regard to this clone: The junction and the germline gene differ at one end; a read error may be behind it. This sequence joins TRBV6-6 and TRBJ2-5; 8 bases match TRBD1. CDR1 and CDR2 (germline): MNHNY, SVGAGI (reference sequence). The CDR3 consists of 15 residues. The CDR3 loop reads CASSYGQGSQGTQYF. CDR3 DNA: TGTGCCAGCAGTTACGGACAGGGAAGCCAAGGGACCCAGTACTTC.

V is TRBV2 and J is TRBJ2-1; 10 positions agree with TRBD1. The germline CDR1 and CDR2 sequences are SNHLY and FYNNEI. This CDR3 contains 13 residues. V gave up 11 bases and J gave up 7 bases; unmatched junction bases: 8. The CDR3 DNA reads as TGTGCCGGACCCGGGACAGGGGTGAATGAGCAGTTCTTC. It specifies CAGPGTGVNEQFF.

V gene TRBV6-5 combines with J gene TRBJ1-2; TRBD1 matches 9 bases. There are 13 residues in the CDR3. V lost 5 bases, J lost 6 bases, and 4 bases stayed unmatched. Germline-derived CDR1 and CDR2 are MNHEY and SVGAGI. The CDR3 here is CASSRRQGDGYTF. Here the CDR3 DNA reads TGTGCCAGCAGTCGAAGACAGGGGGATGGCTACACCTTC.

The V call is TRBV11-2, the J call TRBJ2-3, with D possibly matching TRBD2 (6 bases). Between the trimmed V and J ends, which lost 4 bases and 5 bases, there was a span of 19 bases. The CDR3 sequence is 16 residues long. Germline CDR1 reads SGHAT; CDR2 reads FQNNGV. The CDR3, as DNA: TGTGCCAGCAGCTCCTGGGAGGAGGGTTTAATAGATACGCAGTATTTT. Amino acid sequence: CASSSWEEGLIDTQYF.

This chain joins TRBV5-1 and TRBJ2-1, with 7 bases identical to TRBD2. The V gene's germline CDR1 is SGHRS and CDR2 YFSETQ. V shed 4 bases and J 8 bases; nucleotides not matched to a gene: 12. This CDR3 has 15 residues. CDR3 amino acids: CASSQGLGRGDEQFF. The CDR3 bases are TGCGCCAGCAGCCAAGGACTAGGCCGGGGGGATGAGCAGTTCTTC.

The genes are TRBV7-3 and TRBJ2-2; the match to TRBD1 covers 7 bases. CDR3 length: 18 amino acids. CDR1 is SGHTA, CDR2 FQGTGA, per germline. The V and J ends lost 1 base and 1 base, in that order; junction bases with no gene match: 9. The CDR3 coding sequence is TGTGCCAGCAGCTTAAACCCAACGAGGACAGGGAACACCGGGGAGCTGTTTTTT. This gives the protein CASSLNPTRTGNTGELFF.

This chain links TRBV4-2 with TRBJ2-3, with TRBD2 as a possible D gene (6 bases). The germline V and J ends were trimmed by 0 bases and 10 bases, with 14 bases remaining between them. Germline CDR1 reads LGHNA; CDR2 reads YNFKEQ. The CDR3 runs to 14 residues. This chain's CDR3 is CASSQDQRAAAQYF. In DNA, the CDR3 is TGTGCCAGCAGCCAAGATCAGCGGGCGGCCGCGCAGTATTTT.